These 12 T cell receptor beta chains were sequenced from one sample in a study of blood T cell repertoires in COVID-19. The assay was immunoSEQ multiplex PCR, and TCRdb's table has in-frame clones only and misses some. The table shows some 42,000 clones, with about 82% occurring only once. The sample taken for sequencing was peripheral blood. The source of these receptors is a man aged 50 to 59 with active COVID-19.

The chain has TRBV11-3 and TRBJ1-1; D remains unclear. From germline, CDR1 is SGHNT and CDR2 YENEEA. The CDR3 length is 13 residues. Trimming removed 5 bases from V and 4 bases from J, with 11 bases in between. Here the CDR3 reads CASSLNEATEAFF. CDR3 coding DNA: TGTGCCAGCAGCCTGAATGAGGCCACTGAAGCTTTCTTT.

The rearrangement links TRBV5-5 to TRBJ1-6; D not certain. Trimming stripped 4 bases from V and 6 bases from J, with 17 bases between. CDR1 is SGHKS and CDR2 is YYEKEE in the germline V gene (reference sequence). The CDR3 is 16 residues long. The CDR3 loop reads CASSRDAGSANSPLHF. CDR3 nucleotide sequence: TGTGCCAGCAGCCGGGATGCGGGCTCGGCTAATTCACCCCTCCACTTT.

V is TRBV12-3 or TRBV12-4 and J is TRBJ2-3; no reliable D call. Deletions cut 2 bases from V and 4 bases from J, with 7 bases between. This CDR3 has 13 residues. The CDR3 protein is CASSLMVADTQYF. CDR3 in DNA: TGTGCCAGCAGTTTAATGGTAGCAGATACGCAGTATTTT.

The V call is TRBV5-6, the J call TRBJ2-3, with a weak D call TRBD2 (7 bases). The CDR3 extends over 15 amino acids. From germline, CDR1 is SGHDT and CDR2 YYEEEE. V was trimmed by 3 bases and J by 2 bases, leaving 13 bases between them. The CDR3 reads CASSSRGGPTDTQYF. The CDR3 DNA reads TGTGCCAGCAGCTCGAGGGGGGGCCCCACAGATACGCAGTATTTT.

Concerning this clone: The conserved phenylalanine or tryptophan normally closing the CDR3 is absent here, so this likely arose from a read error. Because the CDR3's place on the DNA is in doubt, the DNA is left out and the CDR3 is given as listed by TCRdb. V gene TRBV1 combines with J gene TRBJ2-7; the table's D gene call, TRBD1, was not cross checked with the DNA. TRBV1 is tagged as a pseudogene. Termini included, the CDR3 measures 11 amino acids. This chain's CDR3 is CTSSQEWGREP.

The chain has TRBV28 and TRBJ1-3; no definite D call. With 1 base removed from V and 7 bases from J, the gap between germline ends came to 8 bases. CDR1 is MDHEN and CDR2 is SYDVKM in the germline V gene. This CDR3 is 13 amino acids long. The CDR3 sequence: CASSLFAGNTIYF. The CDR3 coding sequence is TGTGCCAGCAGTTTATTCGCCGGGAACACCATATATTTT. The full variable domain, its missing parts supplied by reference TRBV28 and TRBJ1-3, is DVKVTQSSRYLVKRTGEKVFLECVQDMDHENMFWYRQDPGLGLRLIYFSYDVKMKEKGDIPEGYSVSREKKERFSLILESASTNQTSMYLCASSLFAGNTIYFGEGSWLTVV.

This chain uses TRBV11-2 with TRBJ2-7, with unresolved D. The ends were cut back, 2 bases at V and 3 bases at J, with 8 bases in the middle. The V gene's germline CDR1 is SGHAT and CDR2 FQNNGV. The CDR3 is 13 residues long. CDR3 protein: CASSLFPGYEQYF. CDR3 DNA sequence: TGTGCCAGCAGCTTATTCCCGGGCTACGAGCAGTACTTC.

The chain uses TRBV5-1 and TRBJ1-3, with 7 bases lining up with TRBD1. CDR1 is SGHRS and CDR2 is YFSETQ in the germline V gene. The CDR3 runs 18 residues. The V and J ends lost 3 bases and 0 bases, in that order; junction bases with no gene match: 12. The CDR3 sequence is CASSSGGQNHPSGNTIYF. CDR3 nucleotide sequence: TGCGCCAGCAGCTCTGGGGGACAGAACCACCCCTCTGGAAACACCATATATTTT.

The chain combines TRBV5-4 with TRBJ1-1, with 10 bases identical to TRBD1. This CDR3 is built from 14 residues. CDR1 is SGHNT and CDR2 is YYREEE in the germline V gene (reference sequence). V was clipped by 4 bases and J by 4 bases; unmatched bases: 4. CDR3 loop: CASSRGQGSTEAFF. CDR3 DNA sequence: TGTGCCAGCAGCCGGGGACAGGGGAGCACTGAAGCTTTCTTT.

The chain couples TRBV14 to TRBJ1-2, with D perhaps TRBD1 (6 bases). The CDR3 consists of 16 residues. Per germline, CDR1 SGHDN and CDR2 FVKESK. Trimming stripped 2 bases from V and 3 bases from J, with 16 bases between. Here the CDR3 reads CASSQQKKSGDYGYTF. CDR3 bases: TGTGCCAGCAGCCAACAGAAGAAATCAGGGGACTATGGCTACACCTTC.

The chain has TRBV7-6 and TRBJ2-1; weak D call: TRBD1 (6 bases). This CDR3 region has 15 residues. Germline CDR1 is SGHVS and CDR2 is FNYEAQ. The V and J ends lost 5 bases and 7 bases respectively, with 18 bases between them. CDR3 nucleotide sequence: TGTGCCAGCAGCCGAGATAACTACAGGGTTAATGAGCAGTTCTTC. It codes for CASSRDNYRVNEQFF.

The chain has TRBV30 and TRBJ1-5; a possible D gene is TRBD1 (5 bases). The V gene lost 0 bases and the J gene lost 0 bases, with 18 bases spanning the gap. The CDR3 extends over 18 amino acids. Germline-derived CDR1 and CDR2 are GTSNPN and SVGIG (reference sequence). CDR3 coding DNA: TGTGCCTGGAGTGTAGCCCAATGGGGCCCCTATAGCAATCAGCCCCAGCATTTT. This gives the protein CAWSVAQWGPYSNQPQHF.